These 23 T cell receptor beta chains came from one sample sequenced in a study of blood T cell repertoires in COVID-19. Using immunoSEQ multiplex PCR, the repertoire was profiled, and TCRdb retains in-frame clones only, with some absent. The profile shows under 95,000 clones, around 80% of them singletons. Sequenced material: peripheral blood. These receptors were obtained from a woman older than 75 with acute or convalescent COVID-19.

This chain joins TRBV25-1 and TRBJ1-6, with TRBD1 as a possible D gene (6 bases). The CDR3 is 15 residues long. Germline loops: CDR1 MGHDK, CDR2 SYGVNS. With 2 bases removed from V and 8 bases from J, the gap between germline ends came to 13 bases. CDR3 nucleotide sequence: TGTGCCAGCAGTGAAGGGGGGGCCGGGGATTCACCCCTCCACTTT. Translation: CASSEGGAGDSPLHF.

The rearrangement uses TRBV18 and TRBJ2-7; tentatively, D is TRBD2 (5 bases). The V gene lost 3 bases and the J gene lost 1 base, with 19 bases spanning the gap. The V gene's germline CDR1 is KGHSH and CDR2 LQKENI. This CDR3 has 17 residues. CDR3 in DNA: TGTGCCAGCTCACCGGCAGGCCCCGCGCCGGGGTCCTACGAGCAGTACTTC. Protein sequence: CASSPAGPAPGSYEQYF.

The table lists this clone with many counts. The rearrangement uses TRBV11-3 and TRBJ2-2; TRBD2 matches at 7 bases. This CDR3 has 14 residues. V lost 1 base to trimming and J lost 7 bases; unmatched junction nucleotides: 3. Germline values: CDR1 SGHNT, CDR2 YENEEA. The DNA of the CDR3 is TGTGCCAGCAGCTTAGCGACTAGCCACGGGGAGCTGTTTTTT. This gives the protein CASSLATSHGELFF.

The V gene is TRBV28, the J gene TRBJ1-5; no reliable D call. The CDR3 is 12 amino acids. Germline V gene sequence: CDR1 MDHEN, CDR2 SYDVKM. Trimming took off 5 bases at V and 4 bases at J, with 6 bases between the two ends. The CDR3 DNA reads TGTGCCAGCAGTACGAGGAATCAGCCCCAGCATTTT. Translating it yields CASSTRNQPQHF. Looking up the rest from reference TRBV28 and TRBJ1-5 gives the full variable domain: DVKVTQSSRYLVKRTGEKVFLECVQDMDHENMFWYRQDPGLGLRLIYFSYDVKMKEKGDIPEGYSVSREKKERFSLILESASTNQTSMYLCASSTRNQPQHFGDGTRLSIL.

This rearrangement joins TRBV18 to TRBJ1-5; maybe TRBD1 (6 bases). The CDR3 has 16 amino acids. V shed 1 base and J shed 4 bases, with 14 bases lying between them. Germline V lookup: CDR1 KGHSH, CDR2 LQKENI. This CDR3 is CASSPQLSGDNQPQHF. As DNA, the CDR3 is TGTGCCAGCTCACCACAACTTTCAGGGGATAATCAGCCCCAGCATTTT.

CDR3 sequence reads: CASSLGGSAEKLFF. The CDR3 DNA reads as TGCGCCAGCAGCTTAGGGGGATCGGCTGAAAAACTGTTTTTT. The J gene is TRBJ1-4, the V gene TRBV5-1; D perhaps matches TRBD1 (6 bases). V dropped 2 bases and J dropped 7 bases, with 12 bases sitting between them. There are 14 residues in the CDR3. Germline CDR1 is SGHRS and CDR2 is YFSETQ.

The chain is built from TRBV5-4 and TRBJ2-2; the D gene is possibly TRBD2 (5 bases). The length of the CDR3 is 16 residues. Trimming stripped 4 bases from V and 4 bases from J, with 17 bases between. CDR1 and CDR2 (germline): SGHNT, YYREEE (reference sequence). The CDR3 reads CASSLRGSGRTGELFF. The DNA of the CDR3 is TGTGCCAGCAGCCTTCGGGGAAGTGGTCGCACCGGGGAGCTGTTTTTT. Using reference TRBV5-4 and TRBJ2-2 for the parts outside the CDR3, the full variable domain is ETGVTQSPTHLIKTRGQQVTLRCSSQSGHNTVSWYQQALGQGPQFIFQYYREEENGRGNFPPRFSGLQFPNYSSELNVNALELDDSALYLCASSLRGSGRTGELFFGEGSRLTVL.

J is TRBJ1-3 and V is TRBV19, with a tentative D call TRBD1 (6 bases). With 2 bases removed from V and 0 bases from J, the gap between germline ends came to 14 bases. The CDR3 sequence is 17 residues long. The V gene's germline CDR1 is LNHDA and CDR2 SQIVND (reference sequence). The CDR3 is CASSITSGASSGNTIYF. DNA of the CDR3: TGTGCCAGTAGTATAACGTCAGGGGCGAGCTCTGGAAACACCATATATTTT.

The gene calls are TRBV6-6 and TRBJ2-6, with 15 bases that match TRBD2. Germline V gene data show CDR1 as MNHNY and CDR2 as SVGAGI (reference sequence). J gave up 2 bases and V 5 bases, and 10 bases lay outside the gene matches. The CDR3 contains 20 residues. This chain's CDR3 is CASSHPRGTSGRTGANVLTF. CDR3 bases: TGTGCCAGCAGTCACCCCAGAGGGACTAGCGGGAGGACTGGGGCCAACGTCCTGACTTTC.

The chain employs TRBV7-9 and TRBJ2-5, with 8 nucleotides matching TRBD1. Germline CDR1 is SEHNR and CDR2 is FQNEAQ (reference sequence). The V gene end was trimmed by 4 bases and the J gene end by 5 bases; junction bases not matched to a gene: 3. The CDR3 contains 13 residues. Written as DNA, the CDR3 is TGTGCCAGCAGCTCCAGGGGGCCGGAGACCCAGTACTTC. Amino acid sequence: CASSSRGPETQYF.

The rearrangement joins TRBV6-1 to TRBJ2-2; 7 bases agree with TRBD2. Germline CDR1 is MNHNS and CDR2 is SASEGT. This CDR3 is built from 17 residues. V was pared by 1 base and J by 5 bases, with 10 bases of the junction left unmatched. Here the CDR3 DNA reads TGTGCCAGCAGTGAAGTTGCGGGAGCGGTAGGGACCGGGGAGCTGTTTTTT. It yields the protein CASSEVAGAVGTGELFF.

The V call is TRBV10-3, the J call TRBJ2-7, with D perhaps matching TRBD1 (6 bases). CDR3 length: 15 amino acids. CDR1 is ENHRY, CDR2 SYGVKD, per germline. V lost 4 bases to trimming and J lost 6 bases, with 19 bases between them. As DNA, the CDR3 is TGTGCCATCAGTGGCCGACAGGCCATACCCTCCGAGCAGTACTTC. It is translated as CAISGRQAIPSEQYF.

The sample holds one count of this clone. The genes are TRBV4-1 and TRBJ1-3; D might be TRBD1 (5 bases). The germline V gene encodes CDR1 MGHRA and CDR2 YSYEKL. The CDR3 consists of 17 residues. Trimming removed 3 bases from V and 2 bases from J, with 17 bases in between. The CDR3 here is CASSHPQGAGAGNTIYF. The DNA of the CDR3 is TGCGCCAGCAGCCACCCTCAAGGGGCAGGTGCTGGAAACACCATATATTTT.

The genes are TRBV30 and TRBJ1-5; D ambiguous. The ends were cut back, 5 bases at V and 6 bases at J, with 14 bases in the middle. The CDR3 covers 13 residues. CDR1 GTSNPN and CDR2 SVGIG come from the germline V gene (reference sequence). CDR3 in amino acids: CAWDRGEGQPQHF. For the CDR3, the DNA is TGTGCCTGGGATCGGGGAGAGGGTCAGCCCCAGCATTTT.

This clone showed up just once. V is TRBV6-2 or TRBV6-3 and J is TRBJ1-5; D remains unclear. V was shortened by 2 bases and J by 0 bases, with 8 bases between the two germline ends. From germline, CDR1 is MNHEY and CDR2 SVGEGT. The CDR3 runs 15 residues. The CDR3 spells CASSYGEVSNQPQHF. CDR3 coding DNA: TGTGCCAGCAGTTACGGGGAGGTTAGCAATCAGCCCCAGCATTTT.

J is TRBJ2-3 and V is TRBV10-2; the D gene is possibly TRBD2 (6 bases). V was pared by 7 bases and J by 4 bases, with 15 bases between. Germline V lookup: CDR1 WSHSY, CDR2 SAAADI. This CDR3 comprises 14 residues. CDR3 sequence (DNA): TGCGCCAGCACGGCGGGGCAATTCTCAGATACGCAGTATTTT. This gives the protein CASTAGQFSDTQYF.

This clone was detected only once. This chain connects TRBV14 to TRBJ2-5, with a weak D call TRBD1 (7 bases). CDR3 length: 14 amino acids. Germline CDR1 SGHDN, CDR2 FVKESK. V was shortened by 1 base and J by 7 bases, with 13 bases between the two germline ends. CDR3: CASSQGQGLWTQYF. The DNA for the CDR3 is TGTGCCAGCAGCCAAGGACAGGGACTGTGGACCCAGTACTTC.

This rearrangement joins TRBV7-2 to TRBJ2-1, with 7 bases that match TRBD2. There are 15 residues in the CDR3. The V and J ends lost 1 base and 2 bases, in that order; junction bases with no gene match: 2. Germline V gene data show CDR1 as SGHTA and CDR2 as FQGNSA. The CDR3 sequence: CASSLGAGTYNEQFF. Here the CDR3 DNA reads TGTGCCAGCAGCTTAGGAGCGGGGACCTACAATGAGCAGTTCTTC.

The V gene is TRBV9, the J gene TRBJ2-1, with TRBD2 as a possible D gene (5 bases). This CDR3 has 16 residues. Germline loops: CDR1 SGDLS, CDR2 YYNGEE. Trimming took 0 bases from V and 4 from J, leaving 14 bases between them. The CDR3 protein is CASSVGGRAKYNEQFF. The CDR3 nucleotides are TGTGCCAGCAGCGTAGGAGGGCGGGCAAAATACAATGAGCAGTTCTTC.

The chain has TRBV7-3 and TRBJ2-5, with 10 positions matching TRBD1. The V gene end was trimmed by 5 bases and the J gene end by 7 bases; junction bases not matched to a gene: 4. Germline V gene lookup returns CDR1 SGHTA and CDR2 FQGTGA. The CDR3 length is 13 residues. The CDR3 region has the DNA TGTGCCAGCAGCCCCGGACAGGGGGGGACCCAGTACTTC. Translated, it gives CASSPGQGGTQYF.

The rearrangement links TRBV28 to TRBJ2-7, with TRBD2 matching over 13 bases. This CDR3 is 16 amino acids long. Losses at the gene ends were 7 bases for V and 4 bases for J; bases not matched to a gene: 10. The germline V gene encodes CDR1 MDHEN and CDR2 SYDVKM. CDR3 loop: CASTVTSGRTGYEQYF. The CDR3 DNA reads as TGTGCCAGCACCGTGACTAGCGGGAGGACGGGGTACGAGCAGTACTTC.

The rearrangement links TRBV11-1 to TRBJ2-3; D possibly corresponds to TRBD1 (6 bases). Germline-derived CDR1 and CDR2 are SGHAT and FQDESV (reference sequence). This CDR3 has 16 residues. The V end lost 0 bases, the J end lost 2 bases, and 12 bases lay between the germline ends. The CDR3 is CASSLAQGGFTDTQYF. In DNA form, the CDR3 reads TGTGCCAGCAGCTTAGCGCAAGGGGGATTCACAGATACGCAGTATTTT.

The rearrangement joins TRBV28 to TRBJ2-7; 8 bases agree with TRBD1. The CDR3 runs 15 residues. Looked up from germline, CDR1 is MDHEN and CDR2 is SYDVKM. With V trimmed by 3 bases and J by 1 base, 5 bases remained unmatched. The CDR3 nucleotides read TGTGCCAGCAGTTTCCGGGACAGGCGTTCCTACGAGCAGTACTTC. Amino acids: CASSFRDRRSYEQYF.